A selection of T cell receptor beta chains follows, all from one sample in a study of T cell responses to AZD1222 COVID-19 vaccine. Here immunoSEQ multiplex PCR was the method, and the copy in TCRdb shows in-frame clones only, minus some. The sample includes about 84,000 clones, just over 90% of them seen just once. The sequenced sample was peripheral blood, obtained 28 days after the second AZD1222 dose. The receptors come from an adult who received the AZD1222 COVID-19 vaccine. The CDR3 runs from the conserved cysteine through the conserved F or W. D genes are given only for firm matches. Where a row states a size, it is once, few, many or the class of an expanded clone; other rows omit it.

cdr3_nt	cdr3_aa	v_call	j_call	clone_size	d_call
TGTGCCAGCAGGGAGCGACAGGCCTCCTACGAGCAGTACTTC	CASRERQASYEQYF	TRBV2	TRBJ2-7	NA	NA
TGCGCCAGCAGAAGGCCAGATGGAAACACCATATATTTT	CASRRPDGNTIYF	TRBV10-2	TRBJ1-3	NA	NA
TGCAGTGCTAGTGCCATTGCAACTAATGAAAAACTGTTTTTT	CSASAIATNEKLFF	TRBV20-1	TRBJ1-4	NA	NA
TGCGCCAGCAGCTTGGCGGGCAGTGAAGGCTATGGCTACACCTTC	CASSLAGSEGYGYTF	TRBV5-1	TRBJ1-2	NA	NA
TGTGCCACCAGTGATAGACAGGAAGAGACCCAGTACTTC	CATSDRQEETQYF	TRBV24-1	TRBJ2-5	NA	NA
TGTGCCAGCAGCTTGGGGCAGGGCACAGATACGCAGTATTTT	CASSLGQGTDTQYF	TRBV11-2	TRBJ2-3	NA	NA
TGCGCCAGCAGCATTAGGGAGGGAGTCAACTATGGCTACACCTTC	CASSIREGVNYGYTF	TRBV4-1	TRBJ1-2	NA	NA
TGTGCCAGCAGCTACGCCTCTGGAGGGGAAGCCTATGGCTACACCTTC	CASSYASGGEAYGYTF	TRBV11-2	TRBJ1-2	NA	NA
TGTGCCAGCAGTCCAGGAGGGCAAACCTATGGCTACACCTTC	CASSPGGQTYGYTF	TRBV27	TRBJ1-2	NA	NA
TGCGCCAGCAGCTTGGCCCCGGGAGACGCTGGAAACACCATATATTTT	CASSLAPGDAGNTIYF	TRBV5-1	TRBJ1-3	NA	NA
TGTGCCAGCAGCTTAACCGGGAGGGCCACTGAGCAGTTCTTC	CASSLTGRATEQFF	TRBV7-3	TRBJ2-1	NA	TRBD2
TGTGCCAGCAGCTTATACGGGGCGAAGACGAACACTGAAGCTTTCTTT	CASSLYGAKTNTEAFF	TRBV13	TRBJ1-1	NA	NA
TGTGCCAGCAGTGAATTGGGACAGGGTACCTACGAGCAGTACTTC	CASSELGQGTYEQYF	TRBV2	TRBJ2-7	once	TRBD1
TGTGCCAGCCGGGGACCCCTTTTCTATGGCTACACCTTC	CASRGPLFYGYTF	TRBV19	TRBJ1-2	NA	NA
TGTGCCAGCAGTTACTCGAGGACAGGGGGCGGGTATGGCTACACCTTC	CASSYSRTGGGYGYTF	TRBV6-5	TRBJ1-2	NA	TRBD1
TGTGCCTGGGCCGACGGAGATAACTATGGCTACACCTTC	CAWADGDNYGYTF	TRBV30	TRBJ1-2	NA	NA
TGCGCCAGCAGCCAAATCACAGGGATTGAAAAACTGTTTTTT	CASSQITGIEKLFF	TRBV4-1	TRBJ1-4	NA	NA
TGCAGCGTTGATCTGGGGGGTATGGACACTGAAGCTTTCTTT	CSVDLGGMDTEAFF	TRBV29-1	TRBJ1-1	NA	NA
TGCAGCGTGCCCTCTCCGTACACCTACGAGCAGTACTTC	CSVPSPYTYEQYF	TRBV29-1	TRBJ2-7	NA	NA
TGTGCCAGCAGCCAAAACAGAACCCAAGGGGGATTGGATTTAGGCAAACCAACTAATGAAAAACTGTTTTTT	CASSQNRTQGGLDLGKPTNEKLFF	TRBV3-1/TRBV3-2	TRBJ1-4	NA	NA
TGTGCCACCGTACACACTAGCGGGAGCTACAATGAGCAGTTCTTC	CATVHTSGSYNEQFF	TRBV6-5	TRBJ2-1	NA	TRBD2
TGTGCCAGCAGATGGACAGGGAGCACCTACGAGCAGTACTTC	CASRWTGSTYEQYF	TRBV27	TRBJ2-7	NA	TRBD1
TGTGCCTGGAGTGTAGCAGGGGGTCCCCGGGAAAAACTGTTTTTT	CAWSVAGGPREKLFF	TRBV30	TRBJ1-4	NA	TRBD1
TGTGCCAGCAGTTCGGGCAGTTACACTGAAGCTTTCTTT	CASSSGSYTEAFF	TRBV28	TRBJ1-1	NA	NA
TGTGCCAGCAGCTTGGCCGGGCCAGTTAGCAATCAGCCCCAGCATTTT	CASSLAGPVSNQPQHF	TRBV5-6	TRBJ1-5	NA	NA
TGTGCCAGCAGTGAAGCACCTACTAGCGGGAGCTACAATGAGCAGTTCTTC	CASSEAPTSGSYNEQFF	TRBV6-1	TRBJ2-1	few	TRBD2
TGTGCCAGCAGTGGGACAACGGGCGAGCAGTACTTC	CASSGTTGEQYF	TRBV12-3/TRBV12-4	TRBJ2-7	once	NA
TGTGCCAGCAGCTTAGGAGCAAGGAACAGGAATCAGCCCCAGCATTTT	CASSLGARNRNQPQHF	TRBV11-2	TRBJ1-5	NA	NA